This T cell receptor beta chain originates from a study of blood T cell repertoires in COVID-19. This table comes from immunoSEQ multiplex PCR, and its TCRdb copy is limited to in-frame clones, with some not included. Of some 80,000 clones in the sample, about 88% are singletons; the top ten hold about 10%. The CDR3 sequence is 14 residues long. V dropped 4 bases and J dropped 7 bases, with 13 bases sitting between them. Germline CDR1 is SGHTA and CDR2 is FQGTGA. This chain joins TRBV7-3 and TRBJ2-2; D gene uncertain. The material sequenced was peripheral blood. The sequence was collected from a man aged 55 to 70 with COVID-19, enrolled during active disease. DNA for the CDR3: TGTGCCAGCAGCTCAAAGAGAGCTAGCGGGGAGCTGTTTTTT. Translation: CASSSKRASGELFF.